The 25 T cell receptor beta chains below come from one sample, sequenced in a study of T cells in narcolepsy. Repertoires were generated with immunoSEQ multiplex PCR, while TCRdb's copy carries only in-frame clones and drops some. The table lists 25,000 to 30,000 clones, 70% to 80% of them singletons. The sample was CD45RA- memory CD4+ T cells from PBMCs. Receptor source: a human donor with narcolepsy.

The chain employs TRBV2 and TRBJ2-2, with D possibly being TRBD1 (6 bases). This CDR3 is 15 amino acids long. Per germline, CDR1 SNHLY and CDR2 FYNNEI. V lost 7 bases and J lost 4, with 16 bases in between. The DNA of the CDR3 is TGTGCCAGCAATAACCAGGGGTTGGGCACCGGGGAGCTGTTTTTT. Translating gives CASNNQGLGTGELFF.

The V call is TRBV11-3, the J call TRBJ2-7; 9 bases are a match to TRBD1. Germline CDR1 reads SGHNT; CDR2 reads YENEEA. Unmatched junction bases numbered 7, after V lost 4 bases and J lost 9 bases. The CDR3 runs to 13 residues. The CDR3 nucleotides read TGTGCCAGCAGCTCGACAGGACAGGGGCGGCAGTACTTC. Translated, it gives CASSSTGQGRQYF. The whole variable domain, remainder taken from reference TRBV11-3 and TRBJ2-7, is EAGVVQSPRYKIIEKKQPVAFWCNPISGHNTLYWYLQNLGQGPELLIRYENEEAVDDSQLPKDRFSAERLKGVDSTLKIQPAELGDSAVYLCASSSTGQGRQYFGPGTRLTVT.

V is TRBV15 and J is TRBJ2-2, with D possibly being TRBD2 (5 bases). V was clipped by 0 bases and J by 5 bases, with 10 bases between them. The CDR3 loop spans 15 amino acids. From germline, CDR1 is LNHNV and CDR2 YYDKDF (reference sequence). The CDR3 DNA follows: TGTGCCACCAGCAGAGACCCGGGAAATACCGGGGAGCTGTTTTTT. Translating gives CATSRDPGNTGELFF.

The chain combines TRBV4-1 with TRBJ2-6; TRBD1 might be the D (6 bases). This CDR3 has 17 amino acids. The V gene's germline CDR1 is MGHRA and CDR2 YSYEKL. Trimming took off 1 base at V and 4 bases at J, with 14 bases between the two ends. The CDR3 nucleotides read TGCGCCAGCAGCCAAGTTCCCAGGGGAGACGGGGCCAACGTCCTGACTTTC. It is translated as CASSQVPRGDGANVLTF.

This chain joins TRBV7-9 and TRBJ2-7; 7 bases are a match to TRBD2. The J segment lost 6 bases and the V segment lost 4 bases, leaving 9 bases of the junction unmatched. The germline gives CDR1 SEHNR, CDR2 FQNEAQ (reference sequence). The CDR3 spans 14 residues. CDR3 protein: CASSSGTTRVEQYF. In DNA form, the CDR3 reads TGTGCCAGCAGCTCCGGGACTACGCGGGTCGAGCAGTACTTC. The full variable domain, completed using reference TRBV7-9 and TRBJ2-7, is DTGVSQNPRHKITKRGQNVTFRCDPISEHNRLYWYRQTLGQGPEFLTYFQNEAQLEKSRLLSDRFSAERPKGSFSTLEIQRTEQGDSAMYLCASSSGTTRVEQYFGPGTRLTVT.

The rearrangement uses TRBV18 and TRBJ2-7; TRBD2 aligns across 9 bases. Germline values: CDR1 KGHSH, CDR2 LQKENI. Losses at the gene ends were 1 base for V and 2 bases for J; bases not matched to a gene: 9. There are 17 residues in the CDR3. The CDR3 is CASSPLSAGGATYEQYF. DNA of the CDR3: TGTGCCAGCTCACCACTCTCAGCGGGGGGCGCAACCTACGAGCAGTACTTC.

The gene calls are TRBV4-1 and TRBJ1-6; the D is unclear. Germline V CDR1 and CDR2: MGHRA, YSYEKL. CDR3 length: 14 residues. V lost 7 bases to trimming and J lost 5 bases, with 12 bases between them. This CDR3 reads CASTSLRDNSPLHF. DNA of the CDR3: TGCGCCAGCACTAGCCTGAGGGATAATTCACCCCTCCACTTT.

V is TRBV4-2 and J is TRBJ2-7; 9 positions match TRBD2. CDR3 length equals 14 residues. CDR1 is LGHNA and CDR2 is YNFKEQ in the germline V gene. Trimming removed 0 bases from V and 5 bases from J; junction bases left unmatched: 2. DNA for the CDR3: TGTGCCAGCAGCCAAGAAGCGGGGGGACACGAGCAGTACTTC. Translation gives CASSQEAGGHEQYF.

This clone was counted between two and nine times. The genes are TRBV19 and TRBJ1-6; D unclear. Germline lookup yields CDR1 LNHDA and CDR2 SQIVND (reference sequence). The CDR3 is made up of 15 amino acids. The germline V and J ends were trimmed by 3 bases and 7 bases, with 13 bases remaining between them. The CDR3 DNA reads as TGTGCCAGTAGTATGGAGCCACTTGGGAATTCACCCCTCCACTTT. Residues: CASSMEPLGNSPLHF.

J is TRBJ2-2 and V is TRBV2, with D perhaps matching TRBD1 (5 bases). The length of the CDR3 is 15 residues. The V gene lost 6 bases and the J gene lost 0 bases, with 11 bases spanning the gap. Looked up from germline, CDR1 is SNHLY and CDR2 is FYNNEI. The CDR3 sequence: CASRSDSANTGELFF. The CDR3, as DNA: TGTGCCAGCAGGTCAGACAGCGCGAACACCGGGGAGCTGTTTTTT. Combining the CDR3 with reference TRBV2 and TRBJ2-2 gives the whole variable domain EPEVTQTPSHQVTQMGQEVILRCVPISNHLYFYWYRQILGQKVEFLVSFYNNEISEKSEIFDDQFSVERPDGSNFTLKIRSTKLEDSAMYFCASRSDSANTGELFFGEGSRLTVL.

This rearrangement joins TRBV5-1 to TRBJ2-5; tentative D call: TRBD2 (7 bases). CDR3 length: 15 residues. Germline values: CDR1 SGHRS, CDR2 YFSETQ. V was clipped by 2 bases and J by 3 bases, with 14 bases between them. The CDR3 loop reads CASSFARGAEETQYF. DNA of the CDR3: TGCGCCAGCAGCTTTGCACGGGGGGCCGAAGAGACCCAGTACTTC.

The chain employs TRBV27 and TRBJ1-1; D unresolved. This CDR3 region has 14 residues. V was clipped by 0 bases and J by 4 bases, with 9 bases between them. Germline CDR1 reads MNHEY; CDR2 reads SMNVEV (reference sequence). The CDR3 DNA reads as TGTGCCAGCAGTTTATCGGGGTTGGGCACTGAAGCTTTCTTT. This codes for CASSLSGLGTEAFF.

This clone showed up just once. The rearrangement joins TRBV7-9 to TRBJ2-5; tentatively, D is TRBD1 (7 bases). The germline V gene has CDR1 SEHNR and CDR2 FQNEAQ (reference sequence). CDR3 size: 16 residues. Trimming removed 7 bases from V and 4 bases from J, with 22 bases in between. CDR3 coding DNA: TGTGCCAGCATCCCCCCAGGGGGGAGCCTGGGAGAGACCCAGTACTTC. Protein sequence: CASIPPGGSLGETQYF.

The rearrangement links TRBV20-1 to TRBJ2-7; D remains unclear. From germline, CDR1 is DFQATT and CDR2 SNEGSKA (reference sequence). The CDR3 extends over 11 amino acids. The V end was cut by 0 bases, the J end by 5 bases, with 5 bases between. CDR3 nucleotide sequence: TGCAGTGCTAGAGATCTGGACGAGCAGTACTTC. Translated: CSARDLDEQYF.

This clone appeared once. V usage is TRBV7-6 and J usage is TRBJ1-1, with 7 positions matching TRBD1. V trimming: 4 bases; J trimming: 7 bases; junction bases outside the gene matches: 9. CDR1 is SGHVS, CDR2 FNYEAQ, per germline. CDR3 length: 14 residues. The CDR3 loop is CASSSGQRESEAFF. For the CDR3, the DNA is TGTGCCAGCAGCTCGGGACAGAGAGAGAGTGAAGCTTTCTTT.

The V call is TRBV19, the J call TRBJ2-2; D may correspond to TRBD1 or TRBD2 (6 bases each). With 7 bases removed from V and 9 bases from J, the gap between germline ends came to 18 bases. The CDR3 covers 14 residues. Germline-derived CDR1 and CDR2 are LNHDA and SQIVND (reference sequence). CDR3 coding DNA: TGTGCCAGTAACGGGGGCGCCTCGGCGCGGGAGCTGTTTTTT. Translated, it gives CASNGGASARELFF.

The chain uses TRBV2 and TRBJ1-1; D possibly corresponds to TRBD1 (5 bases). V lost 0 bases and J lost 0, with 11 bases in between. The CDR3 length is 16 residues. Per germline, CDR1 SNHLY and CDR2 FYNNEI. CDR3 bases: TGTGCCAGCAGTGAAGCCAGGGCAAGCATGAACACTGAAGCTTTCTTT. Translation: CASSEARASMNTEAFF.

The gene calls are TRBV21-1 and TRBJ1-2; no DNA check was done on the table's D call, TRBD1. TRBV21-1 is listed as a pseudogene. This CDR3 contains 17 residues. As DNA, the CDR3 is TGTGCCAGCAGCAAAGTCCCGTGGTGGCTACAGGGCGGTGGCTACACCTTC. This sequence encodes CASSKVPWWLQGGGYTF.

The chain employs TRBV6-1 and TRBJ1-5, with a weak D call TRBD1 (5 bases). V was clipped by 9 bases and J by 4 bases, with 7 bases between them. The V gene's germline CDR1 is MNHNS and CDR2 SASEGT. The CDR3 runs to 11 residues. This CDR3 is CASEGNQPQHF. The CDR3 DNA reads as TGTGCCAGTGAGGGGAATCAGCCCCAGCATTTT.

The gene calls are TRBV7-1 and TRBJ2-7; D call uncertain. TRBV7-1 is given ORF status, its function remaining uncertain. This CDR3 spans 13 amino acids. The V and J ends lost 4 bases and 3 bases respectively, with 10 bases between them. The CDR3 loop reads CASSLPGDYEQYF. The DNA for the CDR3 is TGTGCCAGCAGCTTACCCGGTGACTACGAGCAGTACTTC.

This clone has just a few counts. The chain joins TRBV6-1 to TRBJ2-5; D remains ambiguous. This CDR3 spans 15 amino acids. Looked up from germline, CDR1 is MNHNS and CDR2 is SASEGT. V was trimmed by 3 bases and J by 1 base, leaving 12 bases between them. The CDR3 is CASSDYRDFQETQYF. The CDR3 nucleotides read TGTGCCAGCAGTGATTATAGGGATTTCCAAGAGACCCAGTACTTC.

CDR3 protein: CASSVWTGTGHEQYF. CDR3 coding DNA: TGCGCCAGCAGCGTATGGACCGGGACAGGCCACGAGCAGTACTTC. The chain recombines TRBV5-1 with TRBJ2-7, with TRBD1 matching over 8 bases. This CDR3 contains 15 residues. V was clipped by 4 bases and J by 5 bases; unmatched bases: 11. Germline V gene lookup returns CDR1 SGHRS and CDR2 YFSETQ.

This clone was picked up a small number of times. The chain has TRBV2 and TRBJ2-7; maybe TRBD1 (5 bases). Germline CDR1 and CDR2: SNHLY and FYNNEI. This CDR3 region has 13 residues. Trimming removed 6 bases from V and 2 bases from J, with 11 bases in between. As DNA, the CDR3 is TGTGCCAGCAGCGGACAACGAGCCTACGAGCAGTACTTC. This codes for CASSGQRAYEQYF.

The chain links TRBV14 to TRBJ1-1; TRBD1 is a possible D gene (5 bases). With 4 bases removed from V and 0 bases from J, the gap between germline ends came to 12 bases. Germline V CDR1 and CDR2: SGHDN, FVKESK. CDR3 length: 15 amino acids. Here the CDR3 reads CASSREWGMNTEAFF. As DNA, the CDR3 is TGTGCCAGCAGCCGCGAATGGGGGATGAACACTGAAGCTTTCTTT. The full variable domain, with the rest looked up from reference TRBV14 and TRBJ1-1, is EAGVTQFPSHSVIEKGQTVTLRCDPISGHDNLYWYRRVMGKEIKFLLHFVKESKQDESGMPNNRFLAERTGGTYSTLKVQPAELEDSGVYFCASSREWGMNTEAFFGQGTRLTVV.

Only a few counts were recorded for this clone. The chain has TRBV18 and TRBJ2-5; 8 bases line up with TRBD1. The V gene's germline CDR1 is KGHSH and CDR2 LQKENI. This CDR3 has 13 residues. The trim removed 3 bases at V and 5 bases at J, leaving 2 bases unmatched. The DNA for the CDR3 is TGTGCCAGCTCACCGGACAGGGAGGAGACCCAGTACTTC. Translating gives CASSPDREETQYF. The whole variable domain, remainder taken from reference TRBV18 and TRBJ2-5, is NAGVMQNPRHLVRRRGQEARLRCSPMKGHSHVYWYRQLPEEGLKFMVYLQKENIIDESGMPKERFSAEFPKEGPSILRIQQVVRGDSAAYFCASSPDREETQYFGPGTRLLVL.